The 22 T cell receptor beta chains below come from one sample, sequenced in a study of blood T cell repertoires in COVID-19. Method: immunoSEQ multiplex PCR; TCRdb's copy keeps in-frame clones and lacks some. The data hold approximately 210,000 clones, with roughly 84% observed a single time. Specimen: PBMCs or T cells enriched from blood (not recorded which). The receptor set was obtained from a man aged 25 to 40 in a cohort exposed to, infected with or recovered from COVID-19 (not recorded which).

Only a few counts were recorded for this clone. J is TRBJ2-5 and V is TRBV10-1; the match to TRBD1 covers 8 bases. The CDR3 consists of 12 residues. The germline V gene encodes CDR1 WNHNN and CDR2 SYGVQD (reference sequence). V shed 6 bases and J 5 bases; nucleotides not matched to a gene: 2. The CDR3 spells CASSGDRETQYF. The CDR3 bases are TGCGCCAGCAGCGGGGACAGGGAGACCCAGTACTTC.

The V and J genes are TRBV14 and TRBJ2-7; D remains ambiguous. The CDR3 spans 13 residues. Germline V gene lookup returns CDR1 SGHDN and CDR2 FVKESK. V lost 4 bases and J 3 bases, leaving 10 bases between the germline ends. CDR3: CASSLSSGYEQYF. CDR3 bases: TGTGCCAGCAGCCTGTCCTCGGGCTACGAGCAGTACTTC.

V is TRBV28 and J is TRBJ2-7; 8 bases line up with TRBD1. This CDR3 has 19 residues. V lost 6 bases and J lost 3; bases outside the gene matches: 22. Germline CDR1 and CDR2: MDHEN and SYDVKM. Here the CDR3 DNA reads TGTGCCAGCAGGCCACCCGGGACAGGTACGACGGGATCTGGCTACGAGCAGTACTTC. It codes for CASRPPGTGTTGSGYEQYF.

This sequence joins TRBV19 and TRBJ1-1; D is perhaps TRBD1 (5 bases). V lost 7 bases and J lost 3, with 18 bases in between. CDR3 length equals 15 residues. Germline V gene sequence: CDR1 LNHDA, CDR2 SQIVND (reference sequence). The CDR3 spells CASTPVRGGDTEAFF. The CDR3 region has the DNA TGTGCCAGTACCCCCGTCCGGGGGGGGGACACTGAAGCTTTCTTT.

The rearrangement uses TRBV7-9 and TRBJ1-1; D unresolved. Germline CDR1 and CDR2: SEHNR and FQNEAQ (reference sequence). The CDR3 contains 13 residues. V lost 5 bases and J lost 1, with 8 bases in between. The CDR3 DNA reads as TGTGCCAGCAGCCGAACGGGGAACACTGAAGCTTTCTTT. Its protein product is CASSRTGNTEAFF.

This clone has just one count. The rearrangement joins TRBV19 to TRBJ1-6; D possibly corresponds to TRBD1 (6 bases). The germline gives CDR1 LNHDA, CDR2 SQIVND (reference sequence). The CDR3 loop spans 15 amino acids. V was shortened by 10 bases and J by 8 bases, with 21 bases between the two germline ends. The CDR3 is CATGRDTKVDSPLHF. CDR3 in DNA: TGTGCCACCGGTCGGGACACAAAAGTGGATTCACCCCTCCACTTT. Drawing the rest from reference TRBV19 and TRBJ1-6, the complete variable domain is DGGITQSPKYLFRKEGQNVTLSCEQNLNHDAMYWYRQDPGQGLRLIYYSQIVNDFQKGDIAEGYSVSREKKESFPLTVTSAQKNPTAFYLCATGRDTKVDSPLHFGNGTRLTVT.

This clone is a singleton in its sample. The chain employs TRBV6-5 and TRBJ2-7, with 7 bases that match TRBD2. Unmatched junction bases numbered 7, after V lost 6 bases and J lost 2 bases. Germline V gene data show CDR1 as MNHEY and CDR2 as SVGAGI. This CDR3 comprises 14 residues. CDR3 region: CASRGLVGTYEQYF. In DNA form, the CDR3 reads TGTGCCAGCAGAGGACTAGTGGGAACCTACGAGCAGTACTTC.

This clone appeared once. The chain employs TRBV29-1 and TRBJ2-6; 10 positions agree with TRBD1. Germline CDR1 and CDR2: SQVTM and ANQGSEA. The CDR3 runs to 15 residues. V lost 5 bases, J lost 2 bases, and 3 bases stayed unmatched. CDR3 amino acids: CSVSGTGAGANVLTF. For the CDR3, the DNA is TGCAGCGTTTCCGGGACAGGGGCTGGGGCCAACGTCCTGACTTTC.

This sequence joins TRBV9 and TRBJ2-3; D unclear. The CDR3 extends over 16 amino acids. CDR1 SGDLS and CDR2 YYNGEE come from the germline V gene. V was pared by 2 bases and J by 5 bases, with 18 bases between. CDR3 DNA sequence: TGTGCCAGCAGCGTCTTTCTCACCACGGGTCAAGATACGCAGTATTTT. Translated, it gives CASSVFLTTGQDTQYF.

The chain recombines TRBV11-1 with TRBJ2-2; TRBD2 matches 7 bases. V lost 4 bases and J lost 5; bases outside the gene matches: 7. The CDR3 contains 15 residues. Germline V lookup: CDR1 SGHAT, CDR2 FQDESV (reference sequence). The CDR3 nucleotides read TGTGCCAGCAGCTCGATTAGGACTAGAACCGGGGAGCTGTTTTTT. Translated, it gives CASSSIRTRTGELFF.

This rearrangement joins TRBV5-6 to TRBJ1-4; TRBD1 might be the D (6 bases). Germline CDR1 is SGHDT and CDR2 is YYEEEE. V lost 1 base and J 0 bases, leaving 10 bases between the germline ends. The CDR3 loop spans 16 amino acids. The CDR3 sequence is CASSLTRQATNEKLFF. As DNA, the CDR3 is TGTGCCAGCAGCTTGACCAGACAGGCAACTAATGAAAAACTGTTTTTT.

CDR3 DNA: TGTGCCAGCAGCCGCCGGGCGGGAGAGGCAGATACGCAGTATTTT. Its protein product is CASSRRAGEADTQYF. The chain joins TRBV3-1 (or the pseudogene TRBV3-2) to TRBJ2-3, with 7 bases identical to TRBD2. CDR1 is LGHDT and CDR2 is YNNKEL in the germline V gene (reference sequence). V dropped 4 bases and J dropped 4; count of bases not matched to a gene: 8. The CDR3 is 15 amino acids.

The CDR3 region is CASSLDRRYNYGYTF. The CDR3, as DNA: TGTGCCAGCTCACTCGACAGGCGGTATAACTATGGCTACACCTTC. V is TRBV18 and J is TRBJ1-2; tentatively, D is TRBD1 (6 bases). The V gene lost 4 bases and the J gene lost 1 base, with 13 bases spanning the gap. Germline V gene data show CDR1 as KGHSH and CDR2 as LQKENI. The CDR3 sequence is 15 residues long.

The chain has TRBV4-3 and TRBJ1-1; D may be TRBD1 (6 bases). The germline V gene has CDR1 LGHNA and CDR2 YSLEER. Deletions cut 4 bases from V and 4 bases from J, with 13 bases between. CDR3 length: 14 amino acids. The CDR3 loop is CASSRGGGRTEAFF. The CDR3 DNA reads as TGCGCCAGCAGCCGCGGGGGGGGCCGCACTGAAGCTTTCTTT.

This clone is a singleton in its sample. CDR3 residues: CASRLLAGNSYEQYF. The CDR3 region has the DNA TGTGCCAGCAGACTACTAGCGGGGAACTCCTACGAGCAGTACTTC. The V call is TRBV6-5, the J call TRBJ2-7; 10 bases map to TRBD2. The ends lost 6 bases at V and 0 bases at J; junction bases unmatched: 5. The CDR3 sequence is 15 residues long. Germline CDR1 and CDR2: MNHEY and SVGAGI.

The rearrangement links TRBV19 to TRBJ2-3; D uncertain. The germline CDR1 and CDR2 sequences are LNHDA and SQIVND (reference sequence). The CDR3 has 17 amino acids. Trimming left V 6 bases short and J 2 bases short, with 21 bases between. DNA of the CDR3: TGTGCCAGTAGCCCGAGGCCCGAGTCACAACTCACAGATACGCAGTATTTT. Residues: CASSPRPESQLTDTQYF.

This chain links TRBV28 with TRBJ1-5; TRBD1 agrees at 8 bases. Germline CDR1 and CDR2: MDHEN and SYDVKM. V trimming: 6 bases; J trimming: 3 bases; junction bases outside the gene matches: 7. This CDR3 contains 15 residues. CDR3 DNA sequence: TGTGCCAGCAGCTTACCGGGACAGGTCAATCAGCCCCAGCATTTT. As protein: CASSLPGQVNQPQHF.

The CDR3 spells CASSVSGSETQYF. The CDR3 DNA follows: TGTGCCAGCAGCGTATCGGGGAGTGAGACCCAGTACTTC. The chain couples TRBV9 to TRBJ2-5; D may be TRBD2 (5 bases). The CDR3 loop spans 13 amino acids. Germline CDR1 and CDR2: SGDLS and YYNGEE. Trimming cost V 1 base and J 5 bases, with 9 bases left between them.

This clone was seen a handful of times. V usage is TRBV2 and J usage is TRBJ2-5; 15 bases fit TRBD2. This CDR3 is built from 17 residues. Looked up from germline, CDR1 is SNHLY and CDR2 is FYNNEI. The trim removed 3 bases at V and 5 bases at J, leaving 7 bases unmatched. CDR3 sequence: CASSDFGLAGGLETQYF. DNA for the CDR3: TGTGCCAGCAGTGATTTTGGACTAGCGGGAGGGTTGGAGACCCAGTACTTC.

The chain uses TRBV7-9 and TRBJ2-7; maybe TRBD2 (5 bases). The CDR3 totals 13 residues. The V gene's germline CDR1 is SEHNR and CDR2 FQNEAQ (reference sequence). V was shortened by 1 base and J by 5 bases, with 9 bases between the two germline ends. This chain's CDR3 is CASSLVSGDEQYF. As DNA, the CDR3 is TGTGCCAGCAGCTTAGTCTCCGGGGACGAGCAGTACTTC.

The J gene is TRBJ2-2, the V gene TRBV5-4, with D possibly being TRBD1 (6 bases). The V end was cut by 4 bases, the J end by 4 bases, with 14 bases between. This CDR3 comprises 15 residues. The V gene's germline CDR1 is SGHNT and CDR2 YYREEE (reference sequence). CDR3 protein: CASSKGQFTTGELFF. Here the CDR3 DNA reads TGTGCCAGCAGCAAAGGACAGTTCACCACCGGGGAGCTGTTTTTT.

The chain recombines TRBV24-1 with TRBJ1-2; tentatively, D is TRBD1 (6 bases). From germline, CDR1 is KGHDR and CDR2 SFDVKD. V gave up 5 bases and J gave up 8 bases, with 11 bases separating them. This CDR3 spans 12 amino acids. The CDR3 loop reads CATSGQVGGYTF. The CDR3 nucleotides read TGTGCCACCAGTGGACAGGTCGGCGGCTACACCTTC.